Below are 20 T cell receptor beta chains sequenced from a single sample in a study of T cell responses to AZD1222 COVID-19 vaccine. The protocol was immunoSEQ multiplex PCR, while the TCRdb copy is restricted to in-frame clones and leaves out a portion. The repertoire holds some 96,000 clones, about nine tenths seen once, with 16% in the top ten. The starting material was peripheral blood, obtained 28 days after the second AZD1222 dose. Source of these receptors: an adult who received the AZD1222 COVID-19 vaccine.

The rearrangement joins TRBV7-3 to TRBJ1-2; TRBD1 might be the D (5 bases). The germline V and J ends were trimmed by 5 bases and 0 bases, with 16 bases remaining between them. Germline V gene data show CDR1 as SGHTA and CDR2 as FQGTGA. The CDR3 covers 16 residues. This CDR3 reads CASSTADRRANYGYTF. CDR3 sequence (DNA): TGTGCCAGCAGCACCGCCGACAGAAGAGCTAACTATGGCTACACCTTC.

This clone was detected only once. The V call is TRBV18, the J call TRBJ1-2; 9 bases map to TRBD1. Germline CDR1 is KGHSH and CDR2 is LQKENI. V lost 2 bases, J lost 6 bases, and 1 base stayed unmatched. The CDR3 is 13 residues long. As DNA, the CDR3 is TGTGCCAGCTCACCAGGGACAGGGCATGGCTACACCTTC. Protein sequence: CASSPGTGHGYTF.

The CDR3 is CASSEAGTRVWGYTF. The CDR3, as DNA: TGTGCCAGCAGTGAAGCCGGGACACGGGTATGGGGCTACACCTTC. The gene calls are TRBV6-1 and TRBJ1-2, with D perhaps matching TRBD1 (6 bases). The V gene's germline CDR1 is MNHNS and CDR2 SASEGT. The V end was cut by 0 bases, the J end by 8 bases, with 16 bases between. The CDR3 is made up of 15 amino acids.

This clone was recorded only once. This CDR3 reads CASSQGQGASNEKLFF. The CDR3 nucleotides read TGCGCCAGCAGCCAGGGACAGGGAGCATCTAATGAAAAACTGTTTTTT. The chain recombines TRBV5-1 with TRBJ1-4; 9 positions match TRBD1. Trimming removed 4 bases from V and 3 bases from J; junction bases left unmatched: 7. Germline V gives CDR1 SGHRS, CDR2 YFSETQ. The CDR3 covers 16 residues.

The V gene is TRBV7-2, the J gene TRBJ2-7; 11 bases map to TRBD2. Germline assignment: CDR1 SGHTA and CDR2 FQGNSA. The CDR3 is 14 amino acids. J lost 2 bases, V lost 5 bases, and 2 bases had no gene match. For the CDR3, the DNA is TGTGCCAGCAGCGGGACTAGCGGTCCCTACGAGCAGTACTTC. This gives the protein CASSGTSGPYEQYF.

The V gene is TRBV19, the J gene TRBJ1-2, with D unresolved. Germline CDR1 reads LNHDA; CDR2 reads SQIVND (reference sequence). V was shortened by 5 bases and J by 3 bases, with 16 bases between the two germline ends. The CDR3 is 15 residues long. In DNA, the CDR3 is TGTGCCAGTAGTCTCATTCGGGGAGAGGACTATGGCTACACCTTC. The encoded protein is CASSLIRGEDYGYTF.

The chain recombines TRBV5-6 with TRBJ1-5; tentatively, D is TRBD1 (5 bases). The CDR3 loop spans 15 amino acids. Trimming took off 2 bases at V and 0 bases at J, with 9 bases between the two ends. Germline V CDR1 and CDR2: SGHDT, YYEEEE. The CDR3 spells CASSFGGYSNQPQHF. The CDR3, as DNA: TGTGCCAGCAGCTTCGGGGGATATAGCAATCAGCCCCAGCATTTT.

The V gene is TRBV28, the J gene TRBJ1-4; 10 bases map to TRBD1. The CDR3 consists of 15 residues. The germline V gene has CDR1 MDHEN and CDR2 SYDVKM. Trimming removed 7 bases from V and 6 bases from J; junction bases left unmatched: 8. The CDR3 here is CASISGGTGDEKLFF. CDR3 coding DNA: TGTGCCAGCATCTCAGGCGGGACAGGGGATGAAAAACTGTTTTTT.

V and J are TRBV5-5 and TRBJ1-2; D is undetermined. Trimming left V 2 bases short and J 8 bases short, with 16 bases between. The CDR3 has 14 amino acids. Germline assignment: CDR1 SGHKS and CDR2 YYEKEE (reference sequence). The CDR3 spells CASSLGPLALGYTF. DNA for the CDR3: TGTGCCAGCAGCTTAGGACCCTTGGCATTAGGCTACACCTTC.

The chain links TRBV29-1 to TRBJ1-4; D is unresolved. The germline V gene has CDR1 SQVTM and CDR2 ANQGSEA. Trimming removed 4 bases from V and 2 bases from J, with 8 bases in between. The CDR3 totals 13 residues. The CDR3 sequence is CSVGPGTNEKLFF. The CDR3 coding sequence is TGCAGCGTTGGCCCCGGGACTAATGAAAAACTGTTTTTT. Variable domain in full (rest from reference TRBV29-1 and TRBJ1-4): SAVISQKPSRDICQRGTSLTIQCQVDSQVTMMFWYRQQPGQSLTLIATANQGSEATYESGFVIDKFPISRPNLTFSTLTVSNMSPEDSSIYLCSVGPGTNEKLFFGSGTQLSVL.

The rearrangement links TRBV28 to TRBJ2-7; D possibly uses TRBD1 or TRBD2 (5 bases each). Germline loops: CDR1 MDHEN, CDR2 SYDVKM. The V and J ends lost 10 bases and 1 base respectively, with 11 bases between them. This CDR3 has 12 amino acids. The CDR3 loop is CAIRDVSYEQYF. CDR3 bases: TGTGCCATTCGGGACGTATCCTACGAGCAGTACTTC. The full variable domain, with the rest looked up from reference TRBV28 and TRBJ2-7, is DVKVTQSSRYLVKRTGEKVFLECVQDMDHENMFWYRQDPGLGLRLIYFSYDVKMKEKGDIPEGYSVSREKKERFSLILESASTNQTSMYLCAIRDVSYEQYFGPGTRLTVT.

The rearrangement links TRBV9 to TRBJ1-3; possibly TRBD1 for D (5 bases). Trimming took off 3 bases at V and 0 bases at J, with 10 bases between the two ends. In germline, CDR1 is SGDLS, CDR2 YYNGEE. This CDR3 region has 15 residues. As DNA, the CDR3 is TGTGCCAGCAGCGCAGGGACGGCCTCTGGAAACACCATATATTTT. Amino acids: CASSAGTASGNTIYF.

The rearrangement links TRBV3-1 (or the pseudogene TRBV3-2) to TRBJ2-7; D unclear. This CDR3 contains 13 residues. From germline, CDR1 is LGHDT and CDR2 YNNKEL (reference sequence). V was cut by 0 bases and J by 3 bases, with 6 bases left in between. Here the CDR3 reads CASSQDLNYEQYF. The CDR3 region has the DNA TGTGCCAGCAGCCAAGACCTGAACTACGAGCAGTACTTC.

The gene calls are TRBV10-2 and TRBJ2-3; D not resolved. V lost 6 bases, J lost 3 bases, and 10 bases lay in between. The CDR3 spans 13 residues. Germline V gene sequence: CDR1 WSHSY, CDR2 SAAADI. The CDR3 here is CASRIERTDTQYF. The CDR3 bases are TGCGCCAGCAGAATTGAGAGGACAGATACGCAGTATTTT.

The V and J genes are TRBV4-1 and TRBJ2-2; D is undetermined. Germline loops: CDR1 MGHRA, CDR2 YSYEKL. This CDR3 has 15 residues. With 6 bases removed from V and 0 bases from J, the gap between germline ends came to 11 bases. CDR3 protein: CASRNQAANTGELFF. CDR3 nucleotide sequence: TGCGCCAGCAGGAATCAGGCGGCGAACACCGGGGAGCTGTTTTTT.

The chain recombines TRBV7-9 with TRBJ2-7; D is ambiguous. The CDR3 runs 14 residues. Trimming took 1 base from V and 2 from J, leaving 9 bases between them. CDR1 and CDR2 from the germline V gene are SEHNR and FQNEAQ (reference sequence). The CDR3 DNA reads as TGTGCCAGCAGCTTAGGCGAGTTGCCCTACGAGCAGTACTTC. Protein product: CASSLGELPYEQYF. Based on the CDR3 plus reference TRBV7-9 and TRBJ2-7, the full variable domain is DTGVSQNPRHKITKRGQNVTFRCDPISEHNRLYWYRQTLGQGPEFLTYFQNEAQLEKSRLLSDRFSAERPKGSFSTLEIQRTEQGDSAMYLCASSLGELPYEQYFGPGTRLTVT.

The gene calls are TRBV6-5 and TRBJ1-1, with 8 bases aligning to TRBD1. Trimming took 7 bases from V and 5 from J; bases not matched to a gene: 9. This CDR3 comprises 14 residues. CDR1 is MNHEY and CDR2 is SVGAGI in the germline V gene. This CDR3 is CASIRHRGRTEAFF. The CDR3 bases are TGTGCCAGCATTAGACACAGGGGGAGGACTGAAGCTTTCTTT.

In DNA form, the CDR3 reads TGTGCCAGCAGCCTGGACCAGGGAAAACTGTTTTTT. This translates into CASSLDQGKLFF. J is TRBJ1-4 and V is TRBV5-4; TRBD1 is a possible D gene (5 bases). Trimming took off 4 bases at V and 10 bases at J, with 11 bases between the two ends. The CDR3 spans 12 residues. Germline V gene sequence: CDR1 SGHNT, CDR2 YYREEE (reference sequence).

The chain joins TRBV4-1 to TRBJ1-4; no reliable D call. V was pared by 0 bases and J by 8 bases, with 7 bases between. The germline V gene has CDR1 MGHRA and CDR2 YSYEKL. The CDR3 is made up of 13 amino acids. CDR3 region: CASSQDDQEKLFF. CDR3 bases: TGCGCCAGCAGCCAAGATGACCAGGAAAAACTGTTTTTT.

The V gene is TRBV18, the J gene TRBJ1-2; no reliable D call. V was trimmed by 6 bases and J by 0 bases, leaving 17 bases between them. The CDR3 length is 16 residues. Germline-derived CDR1 and CDR2 are KGHSH and LQKENI. The CDR3 DNA follows: TGTGCCAGCTCCCGCCAAACGGGCGGATCTAACTATGGCTACACCTTC. Translation: CASSRQTGGSNYGYTF.